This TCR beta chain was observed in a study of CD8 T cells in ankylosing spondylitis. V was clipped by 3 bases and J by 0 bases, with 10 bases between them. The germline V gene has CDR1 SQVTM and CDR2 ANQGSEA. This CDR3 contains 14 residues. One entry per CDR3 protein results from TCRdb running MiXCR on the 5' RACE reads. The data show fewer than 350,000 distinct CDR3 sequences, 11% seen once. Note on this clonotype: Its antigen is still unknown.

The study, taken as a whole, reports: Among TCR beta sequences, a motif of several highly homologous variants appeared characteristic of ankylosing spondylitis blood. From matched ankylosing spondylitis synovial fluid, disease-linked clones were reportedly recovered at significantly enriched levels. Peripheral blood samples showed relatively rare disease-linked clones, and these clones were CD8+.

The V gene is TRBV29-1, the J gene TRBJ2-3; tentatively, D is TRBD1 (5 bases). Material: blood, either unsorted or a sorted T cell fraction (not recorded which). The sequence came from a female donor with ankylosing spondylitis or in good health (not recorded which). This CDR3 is CSVDGAESTDTQYF. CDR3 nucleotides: TGCAGCGTTGATGGGGCGGAGAGCACAGATACGCAGTATTTT.